The T cell receptor beta chain under discussion was sequenced for a study of cytomegalovirus exposure and HLA in healthy donors. Study overall: A prior study identified just under 120 million unique TCR beta sequences from some 180 million T cells.

PCR used 60 Vbeta primers and 13 Jbeta primers. Libraries were prepared by immunoSEQ multiplex PCR; TCRdb keeps only in-frame clonotypes and omits some of them. Of 110,000 or so clones listed, 60% to 85% are singletons. Findings and limits, study-wide: TCR association rates varied by HLA locus in a later analysis, with DRB1 highest and HLA-C lowest.

Note on this clone: What it binds is unknown.

The V end lost 6 bases, the J end lost 6 bases, and 19 bases lay between the germline ends. CDR3 length equals 15 residues. CDR1 is MNHNS and CDR2 is SASEGT in the germline V gene. The chain couples TRBV6-1 to TRBJ2-3; D not resolved. The sequenced sample consisted of PBMCs. This sequence was found in a woman in her forties in good health and CMV-seropositive. CDR3 nucleotides: TGTGCCAGCAGCCCTTATCGACACCGATTGGATACGCAGTATTTT. Its translation: CASSPYRHRLDTQYF.